The 13 T cell receptor beta chains in this list originate from one sample, sequenced in a study of cytomegalovirus exposure and HLA in healthy donors. PCR amplification relied on 60 Vbeta primers (plus 13 Jbeta primers). Repertoires were generated with immunoSEQ multiplex PCR, while TCRdb's copy carries only in-frame clones and drops some. The sample contains some 110,000 clones, roughly 66% of which appear only once. The sequenced sample was PBMCs. Receptors originate from a man aged 55 to 70 in good health and CMV-seropositive.

This clone appeared a few times. The chain links TRBV11-1 to TRBJ2-1, with 11 nucleotides matching TRBD2. CDR1 SGHAT and CDR2 FQDESV come from the germline V gene (reference sequence). CDR3 length equals 15 residues. The trim removed 2 bases at V and 9 bases at J, leaving 6 bases unmatched. As DNA, the CDR3 is TGTGCCAGCAGCTTAACTAGCGGGGGTTACGGTGAGCAGTTCTTC. Its translation: CASSLTSGGYGEQFF. Using reference TRBV11-1 and TRBJ2-1 for the parts outside the CDR3, the full variable domain is EAEVAQSPRYKITEKSQAVAFWCDPISGHATLYWYRQILGQGPELLVQFQDESVVDDSQLPKDRFSAERLKGVDSTLKIQPAELGDSAMYLCASSLTSGGYGEQFFGPGTRLTVL.

This rearrangement joins TRBV5-4 to TRBJ2-5; 7 nucleotides match TRBD2. J was trimmed by 7 bases and V by 6 bases; bases with no gene match: 9. The germline V gene has CDR1 SGHNT and CDR2 YYREEE (reference sequence). The CDR3 length is 13 residues. The chain's CDR3 is CASTKTGGGTQYF. The CDR3 coding sequence is TGTGCCAGCACCAAGACGGGGGGAGGGACCCAGTACTTC.

The chain couples TRBV30 to TRBJ2-5; TRBD1 matches at 7 bases. The CDR3 is 12 residues long. Germline V gene sequence: CDR1 GTSNPN, CDR2 SVGIG (reference sequence). Trimming at V came to 5 bases and at J to 4 bases, leaving 4 bases not matched to a gene. For the CDR3, the DNA is TGTGCCTGGGGACAGGCGCCAGAGACCCAGTACTTC. This sequence encodes CAWGQAPETQYF. Drawing the rest from reference TRBV30 and TRBJ2-5, the complete variable domain is SQTIHQWPATLVQPVGSPLSLECTVEGTSNPNLYWYRQAAGRGLQLLFYSVGIGQISSEVPQNLSASRPQDRQFILSSKKLLLSDSGFYLCAWGQAPETQYFGPGTRLLVL.

Here the CDR3 reads CASSSKRRTNTEAFF. The CDR3 DNA follows: TGTGCCAGCAGCTCCAAGCGACGAACTAACACTGAAGCTTTCTTT. The V and J genes are TRBV11-2 and TRBJ1-1, with unresolved D. Trimming cost V 4 bases and J 2 bases, with 14 bases left between them. CDR3 length equals 15 residues. Germline V gene lookup returns CDR1 SGHAT and CDR2 FQNNGV. Combining the CDR3 with reference TRBV11-2 and TRBJ1-1 gives the whole variable domain EAGVAQSPRYKIIEKRQSVAFWCNPISGHATLYWYQQILGQGPKLLIQFQNNGVVDDSQLPKDRFSAERLKGVDSTLKIQPAKLEDSAVYLCASSSKRRTNTEAFFGQGTRLTVV.

This clone has more than one count but fewer than ten. This rearrangement joins TRBV7-9 to TRBJ1-1; 8 bases line up with TRBD1. This CDR3 is built from 16 residues. Losses at the gene ends were 5 bases for V and 4 bases for J; bases not matched to a gene: 12. CDR1 and CDR2 from the germline V gene are SEHNR and FQNEAQ (reference sequence). CDR3 residues: CASSDAQTGAGTEAFF. CDR3 DNA sequence: TGTGCCAGCAGCGATGCCCAGACAGGGGCTGGCACTGAAGCTTTCTTT.

The count of this clone is one. The chain uses TRBV28 and TRBJ2-7; the match to TRBD2 covers 11 bases. This CDR3 is built from 15 residues. Trimming cost V 4 bases and J 2 bases; bases outside gene matches: 4. Per germline, CDR1 MDHEN and CDR2 SYDVKM. The CDR3, as DNA: TGTGCCAGCAGTTCTCTAGCGGGGGGCGCCTACGAGCAGTACTTC. Encoded protein: CASSSLAGGAYEQYF.

The V and J genes are TRBV11-3 and TRBJ2-3; 9 nucleotides line up with TRBD1. Germline V gene lookup returns CDR1 SGHNT and CDR2 YENEEA. The CDR3 extends over 14 amino acids. Trimming cost V 4 bases and J 5 bases; bases outside gene matches: 4. DNA for the CDR3: TGTGCCAGCAGCTGGACAGGGGCGAAAGATACGCAGTATTTT. It translates to CASSWTGAKDTQYF. The full variable domain, rest sourced from reference TRBV11-3 and TRBJ2-3, is EAGVVQSPRYKIIEKKQPVAFWCNPISGHNTLYWYLQNLGQGPELLIRYENEEAVDDSQLPKDRFSAERLKGVDSTLKIQPAELGDSAVYLCASSWTGAKDTQYFGPGTRLTVL.

The chain has TRBV28 and TRBJ2-1; D might be TRBD2 (6 bases). Germline lookup yields CDR1 MDHEN and CDR2 SYDVKM. Deletions cut 6 bases from V and 1 base from J, with 7 bases between. This CDR3 is built from 13 residues. The CDR3 DNA is TGTGCCAGCAGGGGGGGATCCTACAATGAGCAGTTCTTC. The encoded protein is CASRGGSYNEQFF.

The rearrangement joins TRBV9 to TRBJ2-5; 7 bases match TRBD1. The tail of the sequence fits TRBJ2-7 better, so the J call may be wrong. Germline V gene data show CDR1 as SGDLS and CDR2 as YYNGEE. This CDR3 contains 15 residues. The CDR3 DNA sequence: TGTGCCAGCAGCGCAGAACGGAAGACAGGGAACGAGCAGTACTTC. Amino acid sequence: CASSAERKTGNEQYF.

This clone showed up just a few times. The chain joins TRBV18 to TRBJ2-2; D gene unclear. Between the trimmed V and J ends, which lost 3 bases and 4 bases, there was a span of 6 bases. Germline V gene sequence: CDR1 KGHSH, CDR2 LQKENI. This CDR3 is built from 13 residues. This CDR3 is CASSPAATGELFF. In nucleotides, the CDR3 is TGTGCCAGCTCACCGGCCGCCACCGGGGAGCTGTTTTTT.

The chain is built from TRBV28 and TRBJ2-3; TRBD2 matches at 8 bases. Losses at the gene ends were 6 bases for V and 2 bases for J; bases not matched to a gene: 16. In germline, CDR1 is MDHEN, CDR2 SYDVKM. This CDR3 has 18 amino acids. The CDR3 DNA reads as TGTGCCAGCAGCCTTTCCCCGGGACTAGGGGGACACACAGATACGCAGTATTTT. It is translated as CASSLSPGLGGHTDTQYF.

Details on this clone: Distinct nucleotide sequences in the sample also encode this CDR3. This chain connects TRBV6-5 to TRBJ2-7; D gene unclear. Trimming took 4 bases from V and 0 from J, leaving 4 bases between them. This CDR3 has 12 residues. The germline V gene has CDR1 MNHEY and CDR2 SVGAGI. The CDR3 spells CASSSRSYEQYF. CDR3 bases: TGTGCCAGCAGTTCCCGCTCCTACGAGCAGTACTTC.

This rearrangement joins TRBV7-3 to TRBJ2-7, with D maybe TRBD1 (5 bases). CDR3 length: 11 residues. V lost 5 bases and J 11 bases, leaving 13 bases between the germline ends. The germline V gene encodes CDR1 SGHTA and CDR2 FQGTGA. CDR3 sequence reads: CASSGSGAEYF. In DNA, the CDR3 is TGTGCCAGCAGCGGAAGTGGGGCAGAGTACTTC.